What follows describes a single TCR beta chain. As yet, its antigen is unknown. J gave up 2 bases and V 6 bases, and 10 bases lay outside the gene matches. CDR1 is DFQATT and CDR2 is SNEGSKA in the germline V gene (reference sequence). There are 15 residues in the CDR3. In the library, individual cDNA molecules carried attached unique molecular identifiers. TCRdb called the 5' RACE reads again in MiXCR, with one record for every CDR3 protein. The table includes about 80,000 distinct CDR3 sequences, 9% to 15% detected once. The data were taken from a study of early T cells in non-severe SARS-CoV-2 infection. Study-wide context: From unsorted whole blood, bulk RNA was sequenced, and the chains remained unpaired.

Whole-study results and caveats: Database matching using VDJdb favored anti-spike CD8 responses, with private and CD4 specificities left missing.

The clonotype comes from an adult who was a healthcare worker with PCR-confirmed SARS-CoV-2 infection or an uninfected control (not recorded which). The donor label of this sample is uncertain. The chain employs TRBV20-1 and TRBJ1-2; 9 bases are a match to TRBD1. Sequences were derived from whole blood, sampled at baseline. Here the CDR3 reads CSAPKQGARNYGYTF. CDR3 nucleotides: TGCAGTGCACCGAAACAGGGGGCGAGGAACTATGGCTACACCTTC.